This is a list of T cell receptor beta chains from one sample in a study of Graves' ophthalmopathy and Graves' hyperthyroidism. One entry per CDR3 protein results from TCRdb running MiXCR on the multiplex PCR reads. In the table there are 210,000 or so distinct CDR3 sequences, 25% to 30% of which are singletons. Sequenced input: peripheral blood. Source of these receptors: a man aged 45 to 65 with Graves' ophthalmopathy. Each CDR3 is given with its conserved first and last residue. The D gene is left open where the match is weak. Not all rows give a size; the values are once, few, many and, for expanded clones, a class.

size	V	D	J	DNA	CDR3
many	TRBV6-5	-	TRBJ2-5	TGTGCCAGCAGTTACGCCCCGGTGGAGACCCAGTACTTC	CASSYAPVETQYF
many	TRBV12-3/TRBV12-4	-	TRBJ1-2	TGTGCCAGCAGTTGGGACGGGTATGGCTACACCTTC	CASSWDGYGYTF
many	TRBV11-2	TRBD1	TRBJ2-6	TGTGCCAGCAGCCAGGGGACAGGGACTGGGGCCAACGTCCTGACTTTC	CASSQGTGTGANVLTF
many	TRBV4-3	-	TRBJ2-7	TGCGCCAGCAGCCAAGATAGGGGACGGGTCTCCTACGAGCAGTACTTC	CASSQDRGRVSYEQYF
many	TRBV28	TRBD2	TRBJ2-5	TGTGCCAGCAGTTATCCCTCATCTAGCGGGAGGCAAGAGACCCAGTACTTC	CASSYPSSSGRQETQYF
many	TRBV29-1	-	TRBJ2-7	TGCAGCGTCCGGACCGATCGGGACTACGAGCAGTACTTC	CSVRTDRDYEQYF
-	TRBV6-1	TRBD1	TRBJ1-2	TGTGCCAGCAGCACAAGACAGGGGGGCTACACCTTC	CASSTRQGGYTF
-	TRBV4-1	TRBD1	TRBJ1-1	TGCGCCAGCAGCCAAGGACAGGGGGTGAACACTGAAGCTTTCTTT	CASSQGQGVNTEAFF
-	TRBV12-5	-	TRBJ2-7	TGTGCTAGTGGCCATGACAGCTCCTACGAGCAGTACTTC	CASGHDSSYEQYF
many	TRBV12-3/TRBV12-4	TRBD1	TRBJ2-4	TGTGCCACAGCAGGGGGCGCGGCGGACATTCAGTACTTC	CATAGGAADIQYF
many	TRBV29-1	-	TRBJ2-5	TGCAGCGTTGAAGAGGCCAGCGAGGAGGAAGAGACCCAGTACTTC	CSVEEASEEEETQYF
many	TRBV28	-	TRBJ2-7	TGTGCCAGCAGTTTGAGCGGACCCTCCTACGAGCAGTACTTC	CASSLSGPSYEQYF
many	TRBV6-2/TRBV6-3	-	TRBJ2-7	TGTGCCAGCAGTTACTCCCCGGCAGGGGTAGGCGAGCAGTACTTC	CASSYSPAGVGEQYF
many	TRBV28	TRBD2	TRBJ2-7	TGTGCCAGCAGTTTCGGACTAGTCCTCTACGAGCAGTACTTC	CASSFGLVLYEQYF
many	TRBV9	-	TRBJ2-5	TGTGCCAGCAGCCCCAAACCAACCCAAGAGACCCAGTACTTC	CASSPKPTQETQYF
many	TRBV6-1	TRBD2	TRBJ2-1	TGTGCCAGCAGAGGGACTAGCGGGGGCTCCTACAATGAGCAGTTCTTC	CASRGTSGGSYNEQFF
many	TRBV29-1	-	TRBJ2-7	TGCAGCGTTGGTAGTTTCTCCTACGAGCAGTACTTC	CSVGSFSYEQYF
many	TRBV6-2/TRBV6-3	-	TRBJ1-5	TGTGCCAGCAGTTACTCGCGACCCCCCTTAGGGCCCCAGCATTTT	CASSYSRPPLGPQHF